This is a list of T cell receptor beta chains from one sample in a study of T cell repertoires in cytomegalovirus infection. Using its own MiXCR run on the reads, TCRdb lists one record per CDR3 protein. The sample includes some 300,000 distinct CDR3 sequences, around a sixth seen only once; the top ten take about 12%. The sequencing input was PBMCs. The source of these receptors is a human donor in good health (CMV status not recorded). Some clones in this sample may be carry-over from other donors' samples. Both conserved end residues are part of each CDR3. D genes are given only for firm matches. Size tells how often a clone was seen (once, few, many) or the class of an expanded clone, and some rows leave it out.

J	V	size	D	DNA	CDR3
TRBJ1-5	TRBV19	.	.	TGTGCCAGTAGTTTGCAGTTAAATCAGCCCCAGCATTTT	CASSLQLNQPQHF
TRBJ1-1	TRBV28	.	TRBD1	TGTGCCAGCAGTACGGCCGGGACAGGGGGTACTGAAGCTTTCTTT	CASSTAGTGGTEAFF
TRBJ2-3	TRBV24-1	.	TRBD1	TGTGCCACCAGTGATAGCCGGGACAGGGGCCCAGATACGCAGTATTTT	CATSDSRDRGPDTQYF
TRBJ2-5	TRBV6-1	.	.	TGTGCCAGCAGTGACAGGGCCGTAGGGGAGACCCAGTACTTC	CASSDRAVGETQYF
TRBJ1-5	TRBV7-9	.	.	TGTGCCAGCAGCCCCCGGGGGGGCGACAATCAGCCCCAGCATTTT	CASSPRGGDNQPQHF
TRBJ2-3	TRBV4-1	few	TRBD1	TGCGCCAGCAGCCCATCGGACAGGGGGTTATCTAGCACAGATACGCAGTATTTT	CASSPSDRGLSSTDTQYF
TRBJ1-5	TRBV7-2	many	.	TGTGCCAGCAGCTTACGTGGGCAGTATAGCAATCAGCCCCAGCATTTT	CASSLRGQYSNQPQHF
TRBJ2-3	TRBV7-2	few	TRBD2	TGTGCCAGCAGCTTAGATCGGGGGGGCCCCGATACGCAGTATTTT	CASSLDRGGPDTQYF
TRBJ1-1	TRBV19	.	.	TGTGCCAGTAGTATAGCTAGCCTGAAGAACACTGAAGCTTTCTTT	CASSIASLKNTEAFF
TRBJ1-1	TRBV12-3/TRBV12-4	.	.	TGTGCCAGCAGTCTGGGTTCGCGGGCGATGAACACTGAAGCTTTCTTT	CASSLGSRAMNTEAFF
TRBJ2-1	TRBV5-4	few	TRBD2	TGTGCCAGCAGCGAAGGACTAGCGGGTAACAATGAGCAGTTCTTC	CASSEGLAGNNEQFF
TRBJ2-7	TRBV12-3/TRBV12-4	few	TRBD2	TGTGCCAGCAGTTTAGGGACTAGCAGATACGAGCAGTACTTC	CASSLGTSRYEQYF
TRBJ2-6	TRBV10-3	.	.	TGTGCCATCAGTGACCTATCTGGGGCCAACGTCCTGACTTTC	CAISDLSGANVLTF
TRBJ1-1	TRBV5-1	.	.	TGCGCCAGCAGCAAGGACAGCCTGAACACTGAGGCTTTCTTT	CASSKDSLNTEAFF
TRBJ2-1	TRBV4-1	few	TRBD2	TGCGCCAGCAGCCCTCGGGGGGGCTTAAATGAGCAGTTCTTC	CASSPRGGLNEQFF
TRBJ1-1	TRBV14	.	.	TGTGCCAGCAGCCGAATGGGCGCTGAAGCTTTCTTT	CASSRMGAEAFF
TRBJ2-3	TRBV12-3/TRBV12-4	many	.	TGTGCCAGCAGTTTAGTTAGGGTTTTGGCAGATACGCAGTATTTT	CASSLVRVLADTQYF
TRBJ2-1	TRBV14	many	.	TGTGCCAGCAGCCAAGGACGCGGGAATGAGCAGTTCTTC	CASSQGRGNEQFF
TRBJ2-1	TRBV7-6	few	TRBD1	TGTGCCAGCAGCTTAGTGGGACAGGGATACTACAATGAGCAGTTCTTC	CASSLVGQGYYNEQFF
TRBJ2-3	TRBV7-2	many	TRBD2	TGTGCCAGCAGCTTAGGCCTTAGCGGGGGGGCTCGGGATACGCAGTATTTT	CASSLGLSGGARDTQYF
TRBJ1-6	TRBV7-2	many	.	TGTGCCAGCAGCTTAGAGATGAGCTCACCCCTCCACTTT	CASSLEMSSPLHF
TRBJ1-5	TRBV7-8	many	.	TGTGCCAGCACCCGGGGGGTAAGAGGGATCGACAATCAGCCCCAGCATTTT	CASTRGVRGIDNQPQHF
TRBJ1-6	TRBV7-2	many	.	TGTGCCAGCAGCGTAGGACAGCCCGATAATTCACCCCTCCACTTT	CASSVGQPDNSPLHF
TRBJ2-5	TRBV7-2	.	.	TGTGCCAGCAGCAAATTGGTGACCCAAGAGACCCAGTACTTC	CASSKLVTQETQYF
TRBJ2-3	TRBV7-2	many	.	TGTGCCAGCAGCCTGGCTAGGGGGGGGGGCCGTACAGATACGCAGTATTTT	CASSLARGGGRTDTQYF
TRBJ1-1	TRBV6-4	few	.	TGTGCCTCAGGGAATGGTAGCACTGAAGCTTTCTTT	CASGNGSTEAFF
TRBJ2-3	TRBV6-5	few	.	TGTGCCAGCAGTTACGTGGCGGGATGGGGCACAGATACGCAGTATTTT	CASSYVAGWGTDTQYF
TRBJ1-2	TRBV6-6	.	TRBD1	TGTGCCAGCAGTAACCGGGACAGGTCTGGCTACACCTTC	CASSNRDRSGYTF
TRBJ1-4	TRBV7-8	many	.	TGTGCCAGCAGCTTAGCGGGGTCCGGAGGTGGAAAGGAAAAACTGTTTTTT	CASSLAGSGGGKEKLFF